One and the same sample provided the 12 T cell receptor beta chains below, sequenced in a study of T cells after yellow fever vaccination (dated by TCRdb to between 2018 and 2020). The treatment or condition label, as the study defines it: live attenuated yellow fever vaccine strain. The method was 5' RACE. TCRdb lists the instrument as Illumina HiSeq 2500. The public reads were reanalyzed by TCRdb: fastp trimming at Q25, MiXCR alignment, in-frame beta chains only. Merged by CDR3 protein, the rows form single entries marked with the most common genes and DNA. The sample table lists under 600,000 distinct CDR3 sequences, about 14% of them with a count of one. The ten top clones hold about an eighth of the sample. Sample: PBMCs, taken on the day of the yellow fever booster vaccination. The receptors come from a man between 25 and 39 years old who received the YFV17D yellow fever vaccine.

The sample holds a few counts of this clonotype. The genes are TRBV12-3 or TRBV12-4 and TRBJ2-3, with 8 bases fitting TRBD2. There are 15 residues in the CDR3. Unmatched junction bases numbered 2, after V lost 2 bases and J lost 1 base. Written as DNA, the CDR3 is TGTGCCAGCAGTTTAAAACTAGCGGGCACAGATACGCAGTATTTT. It translates to CASSLKLAGTDTQYF.

This clonotype was counted ten times or more. The genes are TRBV5-1 and TRBJ2-1; the D gene is possibly TRBD2 (6 bases). Germline V gives CDR1 SGHRS, CDR2 YFSETQ. The CDR3 is 16 amino acids. V was cut by 0 bases and J by 5 bases, with 15 bases left in between. In DNA form, the CDR3 reads TGCGCCAGCAGCTTGGTGGCGGCAGGAGGGAACAATGAGCAGTTCTTC. As protein: CASSLVAAGGNNEQFF.

This clonotype was picked up a small number of times. The chain links TRBV10-3 to TRBJ2-3; D might be TRBD2 (5 bases). Trimming took off 6 bases at V and 2 bases at J, with 12 bases between the two ends. CDR1 and CDR2 from the germline V gene are ENHRY and SYGVKD. The CDR3 length is 14 residues. The CDR3: CAISRGGLTDTQYF. CDR3 sequence (DNA): TGTGCCATCAGCCGCGGAGGCCTCACAGATACGCAGTATTTT.

This clonotype was counted many times. The gene calls are TRBV10-3 and TRBJ2-3; 7 bases are shared with TRBD2. The germline V gene has CDR1 ENHRY and CDR2 SYGVKD. With V trimmed by 4 bases and J by 3 bases, 16 bases remained unmatched. The CDR3 loop spans 18 amino acids. The CDR3 region has the DNA TGTGCCATCAGTGGGGCCCGCGGGGGTTCCGTGGGGACAGATACGCAGTATTTT. Its translation: CAISGARGGSVGTDTQYF.

J is TRBJ2-5 and V is TRBV6-2 or TRBV6-3; D gene unclear. The length of the CDR3 is 13 residues. CDR1 MNHEY and CDR2 SVGEGT come from the germline V gene. V was trimmed by 7 bases and J by 2 bases, leaving 11 bases between them. The CDR3 sequence: CASTRDGQETQYF. The CDR3 nucleotides are TGTGCCAGCACGAGAGACGGGCAAGAGACCCAGTACTTC.

V is TRBV29-1 and J is TRBJ2-3; 7 bases match TRBD1. Germline CDR1 and CDR2: SQVTM and ANQGSEA. After removal of 7 bases from V and 3 bases from J, the junction contained 4 bases not matched to a gene. This CDR3 is built from 12 residues. The CDR3 loop is CSAMGQTDTQYF. For the CDR3, the DNA is TGCAGCGCGATGGGACAGACAGATACGCAGTATTTT.

This clonotype was detected a few times. The V and J genes are TRBV5-6 and TRBJ2-1; 7 nucleotides agree with TRBD2. Germline values: CDR1 SGHDT, CDR2 YYEEEE. The CDR3 covers 13 residues. The ends lost 4 bases at V and 10 bases at J; junction bases unmatched: 8. CDR3 amino acids: CASSAQLANEQFF. CDR3 bases: TGTGCCAGCAGCGCCCAACTAGCGAACGAGCAGTTCTTC.

The chain has TRBV7-6 and TRBJ2-1, with TRBD2 matching over 16 bases. The V gene end was trimmed by 5 bases and the J gene end by 4 bases; junction bases not matched to a gene: 11. The length of the CDR3 is 19 residues. Germline values: CDR1 SGHVS, CDR2 FNYEAQ. The CDR3 sequence: CASSPGTSGRARTYNEQFF. The DNA of the CDR3 is TGTGCCAGCAGCCCAGGGACTAGCGGGAGGGCCAGGACTTACAATGAGCAGTTCTTC.

The gene calls are TRBV25-1 and TRBJ1-2; TRBD1 matches at 11 bases. This CDR3 is built from 15 residues. The germline V gene encodes CDR1 MGHDK and CDR2 SYGVNS. Trimming took 1 base from V and 4 from J; bases not matched to a gene: 2. In DNA form, the CDR3 reads TGTGCCAGCAGTGAATGGGACAGGGGGTTCTATGGCTACACCTTC. Translation: CASSEWDRGFYGYTF.

This clonotype was detected only a few times. The chain has TRBV7-9 and TRBJ2-2, with no clear D. This CDR3 comprises 12 residues. The V and J ends lost 8 bases and 6 bases respectively, with 10 bases between them. Germline V gives CDR1 SEHNR, CDR2 FQNEAQ (reference sequence). The CDR3 protein is CASPQSPGELFF. CDR3 coding DNA: TGTGCCAGCCCCCAGTCGCCCGGGGAGCTGTTTTTT.

The CDR3 loop is CASSARLAGVRGDGYEQYF. In DNA form, the CDR3 reads TGTGCCAGCAGCGCCCGACTAGCGGGAGTGAGGGGGGATGGGTACGAGCAGTACTTC. The rearrangement links TRBV11-2 to TRBJ2-7; 12 positions match TRBD2. This CDR3 has 19 residues. Germline assignment: CDR1 SGHAT and CDR2 FQNNGV. V was pared by 5 bases and J by 4 bases, with 18 bases of the junction left unmatched.

The DNA for the CDR3 is TGTGCCAGCAGTTACGGGACCGTTCAGGTTCAGTTCTTC. This encodes CASSYGTVQVQFF. The rearrangement uses TRBV6-5 and TRBJ2-1; D tentatively reads TRBD1 or TRBD2 (5 bases each). V lost 2 bases to trimming and J lost 13 bases, with 15 bases between them. The CDR3 is 13 amino acids. CDR1 and CDR2 from the germline V gene are MNHEY and SVGAGI.